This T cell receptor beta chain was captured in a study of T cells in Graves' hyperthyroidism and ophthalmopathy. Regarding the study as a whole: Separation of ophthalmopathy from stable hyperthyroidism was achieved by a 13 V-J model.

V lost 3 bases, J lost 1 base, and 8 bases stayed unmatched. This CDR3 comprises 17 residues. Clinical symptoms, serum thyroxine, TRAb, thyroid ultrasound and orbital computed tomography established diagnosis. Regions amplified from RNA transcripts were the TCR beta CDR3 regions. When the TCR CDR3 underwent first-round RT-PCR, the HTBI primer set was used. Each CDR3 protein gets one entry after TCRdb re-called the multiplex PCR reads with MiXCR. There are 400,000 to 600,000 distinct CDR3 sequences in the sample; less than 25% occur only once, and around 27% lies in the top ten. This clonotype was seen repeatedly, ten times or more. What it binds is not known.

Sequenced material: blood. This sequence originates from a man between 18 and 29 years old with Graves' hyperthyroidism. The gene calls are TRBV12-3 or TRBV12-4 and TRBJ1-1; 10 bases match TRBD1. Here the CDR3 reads CASSFPGQGKANTEAFF. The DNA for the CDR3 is TGTGCCAGCAGTTTTCCGGGACAGGGGAAAGCGAACACTGAAGCTTTCTTT.